The clone carrying this T cell receptor beta chain was recorded at least ten times. What it binds is not known. Recruitment covered hyperthyroidism patients aged 18 to 65 whose new diagnosis was of under 2 months' duration. The diagnosis combined clinical symptoms, thyroxine, TRAb, thyroid ultrasound and orbital computed tomography scans. The data stem from a study of Graves' ophthalmopathy and Graves' hyperthyroidism. The authors amplified TCR beta CDR3 regions, and they did so from RNA transcripts for repertoire sequencing. Second-round multiplex PCR came after a first-round RT-PCR that employed HTBI primers. TCRdb recomputed calls from the multiplex PCR reads with MiXCR, one row per CDR3 protein. The data contain more than 1,000,000 distinct CDR3 sequences, 36% of them singletons. The V end was cut by 5 bases, the J end by 4 bases, with 18 bases between. Germline CDR1 is ENHRY and CDR2 is SYGVKD. The CDR3 length is 15 residues.

Study findings and constraints: Discriminating ophthalmopathy from stable hyperthyroidism, a 13-signature model attained a sensitivity of over 85% and a specificity of approximately 81%. The authors also found most expanded thyroid clonotypes above 0.001 frequency in blood.

The chain employs TRBV10-3 and TRBJ2-7; possible D gene TRBD1, 5 bases. Sequenced input: peripheral blood or thyroid tissue (not recorded which). This TCR derives from an adult man with Graves' hyperthyroidism. Here the CDR3 DNA reads TGTGCCATCAGTAACCGTCAGGGTCGGTATTACGAGCAGTACTTC. It is translated as CAISNRQGRYYEQYF.